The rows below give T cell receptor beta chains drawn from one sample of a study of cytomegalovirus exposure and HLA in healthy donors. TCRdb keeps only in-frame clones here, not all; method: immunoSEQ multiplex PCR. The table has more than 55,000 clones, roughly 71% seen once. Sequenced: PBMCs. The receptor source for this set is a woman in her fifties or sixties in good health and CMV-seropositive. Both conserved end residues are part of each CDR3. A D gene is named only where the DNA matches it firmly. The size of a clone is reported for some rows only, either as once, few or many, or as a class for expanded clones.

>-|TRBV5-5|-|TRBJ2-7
CASSRSLGGYEQYF
TGTGCCAGCAGCCGATCTCTGGGAGGCTACGAGCAGTACTTC
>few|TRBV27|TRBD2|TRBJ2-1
CASSLKTSGSKYYNEQFF
TGTGCCAGCAGTTTAAAGACTAGCGGGAGTAAATACTACAATGAGCAGTTCTTC
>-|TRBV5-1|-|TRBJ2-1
CASSLQGSEQFF
TGCGCCAGCAGCCTACAGGGAAGTGAGCAGTTCTTC
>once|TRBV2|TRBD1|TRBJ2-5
CASSADRGWETQYF
TGTGCCAGCAGCGCCGACAGGGGGTGGGAGACCCAGTACTTC
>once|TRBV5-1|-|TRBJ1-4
CASSPSTPRGAGEKLFF
TGCGCCAGCAGCCCGTCTACACCTAGGGGCGCAGGAGAAAAACTGTTTTTT
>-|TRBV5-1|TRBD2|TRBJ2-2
CASSTHYAGLAGGRGTGELFF
TGCGCCAGCAGCACACACTACGCCGGACTAGCGGGAGGACGTGGCACCGGGGAGCTGTTTTTT
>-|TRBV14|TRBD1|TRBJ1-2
CASRGDRGVGYTF
TGTGCCAGCAGGGGGGACAGGGGAGTGGGCTACACCTTC
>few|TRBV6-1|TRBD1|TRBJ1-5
CASSVTGVQPQHF
TGTGCCAGCAGTGTGACAGGGGTACAGCCCCAGCATTTT
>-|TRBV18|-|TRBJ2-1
CASSPPGSNEQFF
TGTGCCAGCTCACCCCCTGGGAGCAATGAGCAGTTCTTC
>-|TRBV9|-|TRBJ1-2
CASSVDSNYGYTF
TGTGCCAGCAGCGTAGACAGTAACTATGGCTACACCTTC
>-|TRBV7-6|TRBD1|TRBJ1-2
CASSTDRATHGYTF
TGTGCCAGCAGCACGGACAGGGCCACTCATGGCTACACCTTC
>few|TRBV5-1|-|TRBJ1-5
CASSLAEHQPQHF
TGCGCCAGCAGCTTGGCCGAGCATCAGCCCCAGCATTTT
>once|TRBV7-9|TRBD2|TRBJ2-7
CASSLTSGVEQYF
TGTGCCAGCAGCTTGACTAGCGGGGTAGAGCAGTACTTC
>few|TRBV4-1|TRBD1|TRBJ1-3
CASSRDRISGNTIYF
TGCGCCAGCAGCCGGGACAGAATCTCTGGAAACACCATATATTTT
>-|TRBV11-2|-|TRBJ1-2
CASSLGQTSYGYTF
TGTGCCAGCAGCTTGGGGCAGACCTCCTATGGCTACACCTTC
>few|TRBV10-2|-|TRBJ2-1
CASSESTGFSEQFF
TGCGCCAGCAGTGAGTCGACGGGGTTCAGTGAGCAGTTCTTC
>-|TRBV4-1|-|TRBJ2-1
CASSQGPSRREQFF
TGCGCCAGCAGCCAAGGTCCCTCTAGACGTGAGCAGTTCTTC
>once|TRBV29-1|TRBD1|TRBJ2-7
CSVDGTGAYEQYF
TGCAGCGTTGACGGGACAGGGGCCTACGAGCAGTACTTC
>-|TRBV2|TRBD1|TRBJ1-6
CASRGQGASPLHF
TGTGCCAGCAGGGGACAGGGGGCTTCACCCCTCCACTTT
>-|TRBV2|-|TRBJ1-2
CASSEETPYGYTF
TGTGCCAGCAGCGAAGAGACACCCTATGGCTACACCTTC
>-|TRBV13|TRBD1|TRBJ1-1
CALREGPRQTGGRSNTEAFF
TGTGCCCTCAGGGAGGGACCCCGACAGACAGGGGGCCGATCGAACACTGAAGCTTTCTTT
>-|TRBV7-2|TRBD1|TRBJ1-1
CASSSRQGVDPEAFF
TGTGCCAGCAGCAGCCGACAGGGGGTGGATCCTGAAGCTTTCTTT
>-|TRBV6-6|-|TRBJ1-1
CASSLREMTNTEAFF
TGTGCCAGCAGCCTCAGGGAAATGACGAACACTGAAGCTTTCTTT
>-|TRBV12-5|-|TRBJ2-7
CASGPRSATGKGYEQYF
TGTGCTAGTGGTCCCCGAAGTGCCACAGGAAAAGGCTACGAGCAGTACTTC
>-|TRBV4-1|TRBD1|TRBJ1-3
CASSLRTGALPSSGNTIYF
TGCGCCAGCAGCCTTCGGACAGGGGCCCTCCCTAGCTCTGGAAACACCATATATTTT
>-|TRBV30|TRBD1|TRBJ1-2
CAWSPAGTGGYTF
TGTGCCTGGAGTCCTGCCGGGACAGGGGGCTACACCTTC
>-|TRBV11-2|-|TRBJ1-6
CASSSQGHNSPLHF
TGTGCCAGCAGCTCTCAGGGGCATAATTCACCCCTCCACTTT
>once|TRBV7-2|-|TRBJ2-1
CASSITGGPFYNEQFF
TGTGCCAGCAGTATAACAGGTGGCCCTTTTTACAATGAGCAGTTCTTC
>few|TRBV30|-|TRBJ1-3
CAWSVRGASGNTIYF
TGTGCCTGGAGTGTACGGGGAGCTTCTGGAAACACCATATATTTT
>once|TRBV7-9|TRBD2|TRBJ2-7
CASSLAGGNYEQYF
TGTGCCAGCAGCTTGGCGGGAGGAAACTACGAGCAGTACTTC
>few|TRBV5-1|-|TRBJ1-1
CASSLGAETEAFF
TGCGCCAGCAGCTTGGGGGCTGAAACTGAAGCTTTCTTT
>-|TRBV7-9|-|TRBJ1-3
CASSLARGNTIYF
TGTGCCAGCAGCTTAGCGCGCGGAAACACCATATATTTT
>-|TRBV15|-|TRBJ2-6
CATSRDPMGANVLTF
TGTGCCACCAGCAGAGACCCCATGGGGGCCAACGTCCTGACTTTC
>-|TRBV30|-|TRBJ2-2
CAWETGNTGELFF
TGTGCCTGGGAGACAGGGAACACCGGGGAGCTGTTTTTT
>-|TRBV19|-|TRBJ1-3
CASKTAPGNTIYF
TGTGCCAGTAAGACAGCTCCTGGAAACACCATATATTTT
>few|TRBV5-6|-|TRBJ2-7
CASSLGGGPDYEQYF
TGTGCCAGCAGCTTGGGGGGAGGTCCGGACTACGAGCAGTACTTC
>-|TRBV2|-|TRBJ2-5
CASRESGETQYF
TGTGCCAGCAGGGAGTCCGGTGAGACCCAGTACTTC
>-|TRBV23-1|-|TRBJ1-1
CASSQSSREGNTEAFF
TGCGCCAGCAGTCAATCGAGCAGGGAGGGGAACACTGAAGCTTTCTTT
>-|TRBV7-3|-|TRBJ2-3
CASSLTRAPDTQYF
TGTGCCAGCAGCTTAACCAGGGCCCCAGATACGCAGTATTTT
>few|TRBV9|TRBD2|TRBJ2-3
CASSGLGLAGANTQYF
TGTGCCAGCAGCGGACTGGGACTAGCGGGTGCTAATACGCAGTATTTT
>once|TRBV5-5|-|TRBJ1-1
CASSKDSFNTEAFF
TGTGCCAGCAGCAAGGACAGCTTTAACACTGAAGCTTTCTTT
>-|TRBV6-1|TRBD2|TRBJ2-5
CASSENSGGQETQYF
TGTGCCAGCAGTGAGAATAGCGGGGGCCAAGAGACCCAGTACTTC
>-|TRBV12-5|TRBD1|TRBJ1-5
CASGSGQGRQPQHF
TGTGCTAGTGGTTCCGGACAGGGACGTCAGCCCCAGCATTTT
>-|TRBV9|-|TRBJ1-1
CASSVGIGRAEAFF
TGTGCCAGCAGCGTAGGGATAGGGAGGGCTGAAGCTTTCTTT
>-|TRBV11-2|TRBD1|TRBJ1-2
CASSYPGAGGYGYTF
TGTGCCAGCAGCTACCCTGGCGCAGGGGGCTATGGCTACACCTTC
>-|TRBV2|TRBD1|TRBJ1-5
CASSGQGAVGNQPQHF
TGTGCCAGCAGTGGGCAGGGGGCGGTTGGCAATCAGCCCCAGCATTTT
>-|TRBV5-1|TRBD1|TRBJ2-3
CASSTDRDTDTQYF
TGCGCCAGCAGCACGGACAGGGACACAGATACGCAGTATTTT
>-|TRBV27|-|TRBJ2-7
CASSLSWRSTYEQYF
TGTGCCAGCAGTTTATCGTGGCGGAGTACCTACGAGCAGTACTTC
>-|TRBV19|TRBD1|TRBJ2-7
CASSRQGPYEQYF
TGTGCCAGTAGTCGACAGGGCCCCTACGAGCAGTACTTC
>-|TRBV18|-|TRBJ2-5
CASSPGAEETQYF
TGTGCCAGCTCACCAGGGGCAGAAGAGACCCAGTACTTC
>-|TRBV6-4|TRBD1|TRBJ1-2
CASSDLGTGAYTF
TGTGCCAGCAGTGACTTGGGGACAGGGGCCTACACCTTC
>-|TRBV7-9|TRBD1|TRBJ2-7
CASSLGQGNNEQYF
TGTGCCAGCAGCTTGGGACAGGGGAACAACGAGCAGTACTTC
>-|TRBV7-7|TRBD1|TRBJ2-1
CASSPPAIRGRNNEQFF
TGTGCTAGCAGCCCCCCCGCCATCAGGGGGCGAAACAATGAGCAGTTCTTC
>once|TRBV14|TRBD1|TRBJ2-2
CASSPHNRGTGELFF
TGTGCCAGCAGCCCACATAACAGGGGAACTGGGGAGCTGTTTTTT
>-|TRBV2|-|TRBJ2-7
CASSEGPRQYF
TGTGCCAGCAGTGAAGGGCCCAGGCAGTACTTC